A single sample gave rise to the 25 T cell receptor beta chains below, sequenced in a study of blood T cell repertoires in COVID-19. The assay was immunoSEQ multiplex PCR, and TCRdb's table has in-frame clones only and misses some. Of approximately 150,000 clones in the sample, roughly 82% are singletons; the top ten hold roughly 15%. The sequenced sample was peripheral blood. These receptors were obtained from a human donor with acute or convalescent COVID-19. The donor label of this sample is uncertain.

This sequence joins TRBV19 and TRBJ1-1; D remains unclear. The V gene's germline CDR1 is LNHDA and CDR2 SQIVND (reference sequence). Between the trimmed V and J ends, which lost 6 bases and 0 bases, there was a span of 11 bases. This CDR3 region has 14 residues. CDR3 nucleotides: TGTGCCAGTAGAGATTCGGGTATGAACACTGAAGCTTTCTTT. Its translation is CASRDSGMNTEAFF.

The rearrangement uses TRBV11-2 and TRBJ1-2; tentatively, D is TRBD1 (6 bases). The CDR3 totals 14 residues. The V and J ends lost 2 bases and 0 bases respectively, with 7 bases between them. Germline values: CDR1 SGHAT, CDR2 FQNNGV. The CDR3 bases are TGTGCCAGCAGCTTAACAGGGACTAACTATGGCTACACCTTC. It encodes CASSLTGTNYGYTF.

V usage is TRBV6-5 and J usage is TRBJ1-1; 7 positions match TRBD1. The ends lost 6 bases at V and 3 bases at J; junction bases unmatched: 7. CDR3 length: 14 amino acids. Germline CDR1 MNHEY, CDR2 SVGAGI. CDR3 amino acids: CASSPRGGDTEAFF. CDR3 DNA sequence: TGTGCCAGCAGCCCAAGAGGGGGCGACACTGAAGCTTTCTTT.

This rearrangement joins TRBV7-9 to TRBJ1-2, with a weak D call TRBD1 (6 bases). This CDR3 has 16 amino acids. Germline V gene lookup returns CDR1 SEHNR and CDR2 FQNEAQ (reference sequence). The germline V and J ends were trimmed by 4 bases and 5 bases, with 20 bases remaining between them. CDR3 coding DNA: TGTGCCAGCAGCTCCTCCGCCACGGACAGCCGATATGGCTACACCTTC. Amino acids: CASSSSATDSRYGYTF.

The V gene is TRBV9, the J gene TRBJ2-1, with 11 bases matching TRBD2. Unmatched junction bases numbered 9, after V lost 0 bases and J lost 4 bases. From germline, CDR1 is SGDLS and CDR2 YYNGEE. The CDR3 consists of 18 residues. The CDR3 protein is CASSVESSGGASYNEQFF. CDR3 sequence (DNA): TGTGCCAGCAGCGTAGAGAGTAGCGGGGGGGCATCATACAATGAGCAGTTCTTC. The complete variable domain, with remaining parts taken from reference TRBV9 and TRBJ2-1, reads DSGVTQTPKHLITATGQRVTLRCSPRSGDLSVYWYQQSLDQGLQFLIQYYNGEERAKGNILERFSAQQFPDLHSELNLSSLELGDSALYFCASSVESSGGASYNEQFFGPGTRLTVL.

This clone has just a few counts. The chain uses TRBV5-1 and TRBJ2-7; 7 nucleotides line up with TRBD1. This CDR3 is 16 amino acids long. CDR1 SGHRS and CDR2 YFSETQ come from the germline V gene. V trimming: 4 bases; J trimming: 5 bases; junction bases outside the gene matches: 15. CDR3 in amino acids: CASSASRGSGLDEQYF. For the CDR3, the DNA is TGCGCCAGCAGCGCCAGCAGGGGGTCTGGTCTTGACGAGCAGTACTTC. Drawing the rest from reference TRBV5-1 and TRBJ2-7, the complete variable domain is KAGVTQTPRYLIKTRGQQVTLSCSPISGHRSVSWYQQTPGQGLQFLFEYFSETQRNKGNFPGRFSGRQFSNSRSEMNVSTLELGDSALYLCASSASRGSGLDEQYFGPGTRLTVT.

J is TRBJ2-3 and V is TRBV6-4; no clear D gene. The CDR3 is 15 residues long. Trimming cost V 0 bases and J 2 bases, with 9 bases left between them. CDR1 and CDR2 from the germline V gene are MRHNA and SNTAGT. This CDR3 is CASSDSYSYTDTQYF. The CDR3 DNA sequence: TGTGCCAGCAGTGACTCGTACAGTTACACAGATACGCAGTATTTT.

The CDR3 loop is CASSRTATNEKLFF. DNA of the CDR3: TGTGCCAGCAGCCGGACAGCAACTAATGAAAAACTGTTTTTT. The chain has TRBV9 and TRBJ1-4, with D possibly being TRBD1 (6 bases). The V end lost 4 bases, the J end lost 0 bases, and 7 bases lay between the germline ends. This CDR3 is built from 14 residues. CDR1 is SGDLS, CDR2 YYNGEE, per germline.

This chain links TRBV7-2 with TRBJ1-5, with D hard to call. The germline V gene encodes CDR1 SGHTA and CDR2 FQGNSA. The CDR3 length is 15 residues. The V end was cut by 1 base, the J end by 3 bases, with 10 bases between. The CDR3: CASSLDGVHNQPQHF. The CDR3 DNA reads TGTGCCAGCAGCTTAGACGGGGTACACAATCAGCCCCAGCATTTT.

CDR3 DNA: TGCGCCAGCAGCCAAGCTGTGGGGGCTAATTCACCCCTCCACTTT. Translated: CASSQAVGANSPLHF. This sequence joins TRBV4-3 and TRBJ1-6; a possible D gene is TRBD1 (6 bases). CDR1 is LGHNA and CDR2 is YSLEER in the germline V gene. This CDR3 region has 15 residues. V was shortened by 1 base and J by 6 bases, with 10 bases between the two germline ends.

The chain couples TRBV14 to TRBJ1-3; D ambiguous. Trimming shortened V by 4 bases and J by 3 bases, and 10 bases separated the two germline ends. Germline CDR1 SGHDN, CDR2 FVKESK. There are 14 residues in the CDR3. As DNA, the CDR3 is TGTGCCAGCAGCCGACGGACTGGTGGAAACACCATATATTTT. This gives the protein CASSRRTGGNTIYF.

The gene calls are TRBV7-8 and TRBJ2-1; TRBD2 aligns across 11 bases. This CDR3 comprises 17 residues. The V and J ends lost 2 bases and 3 bases, in that order; junction bases with no gene match: 6. The V gene's germline CDR1 is SGHVS and CDR2 FQNEAQ. The CDR3: CASSLQPSGGIYNEQFF. In nucleotides, the CDR3 is TGTGCCAGCAGCTTACAACCTAGCGGGGGGATCTACAATGAGCAGTTCTTC.

The CDR3 sequence: CASSTDRDYEQYF. The DNA of the CDR3 is TGTGCCAGTAGTACCGACAGGGACTACGAGCAGTACTTC. The chain is built from TRBV19 and TRBJ2-7, with 7 bases lining up with TRBD1. The V gene end was trimmed by 4 bases and the J gene end by 3 bases; junction bases not matched to a gene: 3. The germline gives CDR1 LNHDA, CDR2 SQIVND (reference sequence). The CDR3 totals 13 residues. Complete variable domain (other parts from reference TRBV19 and TRBJ2-7): DGGITQSPKYLFRKEGQNVTLSCEQNLNHDAMYWYRQDPGQGLRLIYYSQIVNDFQKGDIAEGYSVSREKKESFPLTVTSAQKNPTAFYLCASSTDRDYEQYFGPGTRLTVT.

The V call is TRBV19, the J call TRBJ1-5; TRBD1 aligns across 7 bases. The length of the CDR3 is 13 residues. V lost 7 bases and J lost 3; bases outside the gene matches: 3. Germline V gives CDR1 LNHDA, CDR2 SQIVND (reference sequence). CDR3 in amino acids: CASTGTANQPQHF. CDR3 sequence (DNA): TGTGCCAGTACCGGGACAGCCAATCAGCCCCAGCATTTT.

The rearrangement uses TRBV4-2 and TRBJ1-4; tentative D call: TRBD1 (6 bases). Germline CDR1 is LGHNA and CDR2 is YNFKEQ. CDR3 length: 17 amino acids. V shed 2 bases and J shed 0 bases, with 13 bases lying between them. The DNA for the CDR3 is TGTGCCAGCAGCCAAAAAGGACAGCTTGCAACTAATGAAAAACTGTTTTTT. It translates to CASSQKGQLATNEKLFF.

The V gene is TRBV9, the J gene TRBJ1-1, with 9 bases lining up with TRBD1. Trimming at V came to 0 bases and at J to 11 bases, leaving 5 bases not matched to a gene. This CDR3 comprises 13 residues. Germline loops: CDR1 SGDLS, CDR2 YYNGEE. The CDR3 loop is CASSVEGTGRAFF. The CDR3 DNA is TGTGCCAGCAGCGTAGAAGGGACAGGGCGGGCTTTCTTT.

CDR3 bases: TGTGCCAGCAGCCCTGCAGGTAGGCCCAATCAGCCCCAGCATTTT. Amino acids: CASSPAGRPNQPQHF. V gene TRBV7-9 combines with J gene TRBJ1-5; D gene uncertain. Germline CDR1 is SEHNR and CDR2 is FQNEAQ (reference sequence). The length of the CDR3 is 15 residues. V was cut by 5 bases and J by 3 bases, with 14 bases left in between.

The rearrangement joins TRBV30 to TRBJ2-7; 7 nucleotides match TRBD1. CDR1 is GTSNPN and CDR2 is SVGIG in the germline V gene (reference sequence). The J segment lost 6 bases and the V segment lost 5 bases, leaving 4 bases of the junction unmatched. CDR3 length equals 11 residues. This chain's CDR3 is CAWLTGREQYF. CDR3 sequence (DNA): TGTGCCTGGTTGACAGGGCGCGAGCAGTACTTC.

J is TRBJ2-7 and V is TRBV6-5; 7 bases match TRBD1. Germline V gene lookup returns CDR1 MNHEY and CDR2 SVGAGI. V shed 8 bases, J shed 4 bases, and the junction held 5 bases outside the gene matches. There are 12 residues in the CDR3. The CDR3 region is CASVGRGYEQYF. The DNA for the CDR3 is TGTGCCAGCGTTGGCAGGGGGTACGAGCAGTACTTC.

This clone was recorded once. This chain links TRBV27 with TRBJ1-4; D perhaps matches TRBD1 (5 bases). The germline CDR1 and CDR2 sequences are MNHEY and SMNVEV (reference sequence). The CDR3 consists of 15 residues. Trimming pared 6 bases from V and 10 bases from J, leaving 21 bases between. In DNA form, the CDR3 reads TGTGCCAGCAGCCTAGGAGGGGCGATCTCGGGAAAACTGTTTTTT. Protein: CASSLGGAISGKLFF.

In this sample, this clone turned up a few times. Here the CDR3 reads CASSDEVFGGNEKLFF. The CDR3 region has the DNA TGTGCCAGCAGTGACGAGGTTTTTGGGGGGAATGAAAAACTGTTTTTT. The chain carries TRBV2 and TRBJ1-4; D is possibly TRBD1 (5 bases). CDR1 is SNHLY and CDR2 is FYNNEI in the germline V gene. This CDR3 has 16 amino acids. The V end lost 3 bases, the J end lost 5 bases, and 16 bases lay between the germline ends.

The chain joins TRBV7-3 to TRBJ2-3; TRBD2 matches 9 bases. The CDR3 runs 15 residues. Germline lookup yields CDR1 SGHTA and CDR2 FQGTGA. The junction had 7 bases not matched to a gene; V was cut back by 5 bases and J by 4 bases. The CDR3 DNA reads as TGTGCCAGCAGCCTTCGACGCGGGGGGGCAGATACGCAGTATTTT. This codes for CASSLRRGGADTQYF.

The chain has TRBV29-1 and TRBJ2-2; possibly TRBD2 for D (6 bases). The CDR3 extends over 18 amino acids. In germline, CDR1 is SQVTM, CDR2 ANQGSEA. In nucleotides, the CDR3 is TGCAGTGTCGGTGAGACTAGGGGAATATTAGGGAACACCGGGGAGCTGTTTTTT. Protein sequence: CSVGETRGILGNTGELFF.

This clone was observed a few times. The chain employs TRBV6-6 and TRBJ1-2; D ambiguous. The germline V gene encodes CDR1 MNHNY and CDR2 SVGAGI (reference sequence). Between the trimmed V and J ends, which lost 5 bases and 2 bases, there was a span of 3 bases. The CDR3 runs to 11 residues. The CDR3 DNA follows: TGTGCCAGCAGTCCGAACTATGGCTACACCTTC. Protein product: CASSPNYGYTF.

CDR3 residues: CASSNMGTGVNQPQHF. The CDR3 region has the DNA TGTGCCAGCAGCAACATGGGGACAGGGGTTAATCAGCCCCAGCATTTT. The V gene is TRBV7-2, the J gene TRBJ1-5, with 10 bases lining up with TRBD1. The CDR3 extends over 16 amino acids. V dropped 5 bases and J dropped 4; count of bases not matched to a gene: 8. Germline V gene sequence: CDR1 SGHTA, CDR2 FQGNSA.